Detailed here is one T cell receptor beta chain. CDR3 length: 15 amino acids. CDR1 and CDR2 (germline): SGHTA, FQGTGA. Germline trimming cut 5 bases from V and 4 bases from J; bases unmatched to any gene: 8. The sample comes from a study of blood T cell repertoires in COVID-19. Study-level background: PBMCs, B-cell-depleted T cells, or T cells provided the cDNA or gDNA that made up the material.

In the source study's methods: Scientists estimated how many nucleated cells there were by amplifying reference gene primers. Assay: immunoSEQ multiplex PCR; the TCRdb copy retains only in-frame clones and omits some. Clonal size and the V and J genes are those of that table, whereas D and trimming came from the DNA. The table lists fewer than 75,000 clones, around 79% of them singletons. This sequence originates from a man aged 60 to 75 with acute or convalescent COVID-19. The genes are TRBV7-3 and TRBJ2-3; 8 bases are shared with TRBD2. Sequencing used peripheral blood. This CDR3 is CASSPFGSGADTQYF. CDR3 in DNA: TGTGCCAGCAGCCCGTTCGGTAGCGGGGCAGATACGCAGTATTTT.